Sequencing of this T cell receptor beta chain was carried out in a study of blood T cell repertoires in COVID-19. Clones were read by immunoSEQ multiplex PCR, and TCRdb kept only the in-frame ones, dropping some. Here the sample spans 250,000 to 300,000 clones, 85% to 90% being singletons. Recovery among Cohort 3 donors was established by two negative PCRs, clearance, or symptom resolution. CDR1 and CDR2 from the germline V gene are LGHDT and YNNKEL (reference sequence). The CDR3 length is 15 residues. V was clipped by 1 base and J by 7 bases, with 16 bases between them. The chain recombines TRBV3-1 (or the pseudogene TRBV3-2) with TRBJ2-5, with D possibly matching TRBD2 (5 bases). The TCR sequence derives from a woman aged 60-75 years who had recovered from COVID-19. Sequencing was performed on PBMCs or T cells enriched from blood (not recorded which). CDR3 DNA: TGTGCCAGCAGCCAAGGGCAAGCGAGGGAATGGACCCAGTACTTC. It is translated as CASSQGQAREWTQYF.